The 9 T cell receptor beta chains in this list originate from one sample, sequenced in a study of T cells after yellow fever vaccination. TCRdb called the 5' RACE reads again in MiXCR, with one record for every CDR3 protein. Of under 550,000 distinct CDR3 sequences listed, just over 20% are singletons. The specimen was PBMCs, collected about 20 days after the first yellow fever vaccination. These receptors all come from a man between 18 and 35 years old who received the YFV17D yellow fever vaccine.

This clonotype was seen a few times. The V and J genes are TRBV5-1 and TRBJ2-3, with 7 bases fitting TRBD1. V shed 4 bases and J 0 bases; nucleotides not matched to a gene: 5. Germline CDR1 and CDR2: SGHRS and YFSETQ. This CDR3 has 15 residues. This CDR3 reads CASSVDRTSTDTQYF. CDR3 nucleotides: TGCGCCAGCAGCGTGGACAGGACTAGCACAGATACGCAGTATTTT.

This rearrangement joins TRBV5-1 to TRBJ1-6, with a possible D match to TRBD1 (5 bases). The V gene's germline CDR1 is SGHRS and CDR2 YFSETQ. This CDR3 is 13 amino acids long. Trimming pared 4 bases from V and 6 bases from J, leaving 8 bases between. The CDR3 spells CASSVDSNSPLHF. CDR3 bases: TGCGCCAGCAGCGTCGACAGTAATTCACCCCTCCACTTT. The full variable domain, its missing parts supplied by reference TRBV5-1 and TRBJ1-6, is KAGVTQTPRYLIKTRGQQVTLSCSPISGHRSVSWYQQTPGQGLQFLFEYFSETQRNKGNFPGRFSGRQFSNSRSEMNVSTLELGDSALYLCASSVDSNSPLHFGNGTRLTVT.

This clonotype occurred a few times. This chain connects TRBV4-1 to TRBJ2-7; the match to TRBD2 covers 9 bases. The CDR3 extends over 14 amino acids. With 2 bases clipped from V and 3 bases from J, the junction kept 2 bases outside the gene matches. Germline V lookup: CDR1 MGHRA, CDR2 YSYEKL. Here the CDR3 reads CASSQYSGGYEQYF. Here the CDR3 DNA reads TGCGCCAGCAGCCAATATAGCGGGGGCTACGAGCAGTACTTC.

This sequence joins TRBV7-2 and TRBJ2-7, with 13 nucleotides matching TRBD2. V dropped 4 bases and J dropped 7; count of bases not matched to a gene: 7. Germline V gives CDR1 SGHTA, CDR2 FQGNSA. The CDR3 totals 15 residues. The CDR3 nucleotides read TGTGCCAGCAGCTCGACTAGCGGGGGGTTTAGAGAGCAGTACTTC. This translates into CASSSTSGGFREQYF. The whole variable domain, remainder taken from reference TRBV7-2 and TRBJ2-7, is GAGVSQSPSNKVTEKGKDVELRCDPISGHTALYWYRQSLGQGLEFLIYFQGNSAPDKSGLPSDRFSAERTGGSVSTLTIQRTQQEDSAVYLCASSSTSGGFREQYFGPGTRLTVT.

This clonotype was detected once. The chain recombines TRBV4-1 with TRBJ2-1; 13 positions agree with TRBD2. The CDR3 is made up of 18 amino acids. Germline CDR1 MGHRA, CDR2 YSYEKL. Trimming took 1 base from V and 7 from J; bases not matched to a gene: 10. The CDR3 DNA reads as TGCGCCAGCAGCCAAGGGACTAGCGGGGGACCTACGAGGAATGAGCAGTTCTTC. This sequence encodes CASSQGTSGGPTRNEQFF.

The table lists this clonotype with a few counts. The chain employs TRBV5-6 and TRBJ1-2; D gene uncertain. CDR1 and CDR2 (germline): SGHDT, YYEEEE. The V end was cut by 0 bases, the J end by 6 bases, with 15 bases between. The CDR3 length is 15 residues. The CDR3 region has the DNA TGTGCCAGCAGCTTGGAAACACAGTGGATCAATGGCTACACCTTC. This codes for CASSLETQWINGYTF. Full variable domain (outside the CDR3, taken from reference TRBV5-6 and TRBJ1-2): DAGVTQSPTHLIKTRGQQVTLRCSPKSGHDTVSWYQQALGQGPQFIFQYYEEEERQRGNFPDRFSGHQFPNYSSELNVNALLLGDSALYLCASSLETQWINGYTFGSGTRLTVV.

The rearrangement links TRBV24-1 to TRBJ1-2; a possible D gene is TRBD1 (5 bases). There are 14 residues in the CDR3. V shed 3 bases and J shed 1 base, with 8 bases lying between them. CDR1 and CDR2 (germline): KGHDR, SFDVKD. CDR3 protein: CATSDGGLNYGYTF. The CDR3 nucleotides are TGTGCCACCAGTGATGGGGGACTTAACTATGGCTACACCTTC.

A few counts support this clonotype. The chain uses TRBV10-3 and TRBJ2-5, with TRBD1 matching 11 bases. The CDR3 runs to 13 residues. The V and J ends lost 6 bases and 4 bases, in that order; junction bases with no gene match: 1. The V gene's germline CDR1 is ENHRY and CDR2 SYGVKD. CDR3 bases: TGTGCCATCAGGGGGACAGGGGGAGAGACCCAGTACTTC. Encoded protein: CAIRGTGGETQYF.

This chain connects TRBV19 to TRBJ2-6; D is ambiguous. Deletions cut 7 bases from V and 0 bases from J, with 4 bases between. Germline loops: CDR1 LNHDA, CDR2 SQIVND (reference sequence). The CDR3 has 13 residues. The CDR3 spells CASMLSGANVLTF. In DNA form, the CDR3 reads TGTGCCAGTATGCTCTCTGGGGCCAACGTCCTGACTTTC.